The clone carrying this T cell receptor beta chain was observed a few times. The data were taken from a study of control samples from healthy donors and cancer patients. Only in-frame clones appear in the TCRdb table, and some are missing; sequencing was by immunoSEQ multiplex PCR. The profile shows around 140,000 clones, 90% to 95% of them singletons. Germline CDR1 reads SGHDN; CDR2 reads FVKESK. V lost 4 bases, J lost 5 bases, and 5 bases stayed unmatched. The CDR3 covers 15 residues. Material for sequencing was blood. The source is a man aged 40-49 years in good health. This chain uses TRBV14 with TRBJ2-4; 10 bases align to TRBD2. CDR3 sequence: CASSPSGRKENIQYF. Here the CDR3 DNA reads TGTGCCAGCAGCCCTAGCGGGAGAAAGGAAAACATTCAGTACTTC.